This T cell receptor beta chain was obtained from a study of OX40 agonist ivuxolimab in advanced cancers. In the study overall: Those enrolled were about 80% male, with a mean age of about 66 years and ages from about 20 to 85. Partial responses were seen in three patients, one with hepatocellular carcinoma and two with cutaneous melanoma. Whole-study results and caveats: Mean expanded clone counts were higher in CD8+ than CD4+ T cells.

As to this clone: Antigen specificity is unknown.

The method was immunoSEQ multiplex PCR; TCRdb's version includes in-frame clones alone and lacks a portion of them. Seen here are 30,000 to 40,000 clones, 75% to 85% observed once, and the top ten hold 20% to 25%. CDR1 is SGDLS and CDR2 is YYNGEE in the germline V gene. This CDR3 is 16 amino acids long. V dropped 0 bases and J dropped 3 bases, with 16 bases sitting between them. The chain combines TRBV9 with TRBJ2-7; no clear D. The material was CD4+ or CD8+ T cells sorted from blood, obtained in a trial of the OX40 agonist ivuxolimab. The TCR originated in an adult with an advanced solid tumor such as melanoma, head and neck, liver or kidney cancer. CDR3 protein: CASSVETDNPYYEQYF. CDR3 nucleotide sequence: TGTGCCAGCAGCGTAGAGACGGATAACCCCTACTACGAGCAGTACTTC.